This T cell receptor beta chain is drawn from a study of blood T cell repertoires in COVID-19. Original methodology: From reference gene primer amplification, estimates of nucleated cell counts were derived. The assay was immunoSEQ multiplex PCR, and TCRdb's table has in-frame clones only and misses some. V and J calls and clone size are copied from that table; D and trimming were computed from the DNA. Of about 150,000 clones in the sample, 70% to 90% are singletons; the top ten hold roughly 3.4%. Assignment of participants to cohorts was predicated upon participant-reported clinical history. A single count supports this clone. Trimming at V came to 11 bases and at J to 2 bases, leaving 12 bases not matched to a gene. The CDR3 runs to 15 residues. The germline V gene encodes CDR1 SGHDN and CDR2 FVKESK.

The chain couples TRBV14 to TRBJ2-7, with 10 bases identical to TRBD1. This sequence was found in a woman aged 50 to 65 with acute COVID-19. Sequences were obtained from PBMCs or T cells enriched from blood (not recorded which). DNA for the CDR3: TGTGCCGCAGCCCCCGGGACAGGGGCCACCTACGAGCAGTACTTC. This translates into CAAAPGTGATYEQYF.